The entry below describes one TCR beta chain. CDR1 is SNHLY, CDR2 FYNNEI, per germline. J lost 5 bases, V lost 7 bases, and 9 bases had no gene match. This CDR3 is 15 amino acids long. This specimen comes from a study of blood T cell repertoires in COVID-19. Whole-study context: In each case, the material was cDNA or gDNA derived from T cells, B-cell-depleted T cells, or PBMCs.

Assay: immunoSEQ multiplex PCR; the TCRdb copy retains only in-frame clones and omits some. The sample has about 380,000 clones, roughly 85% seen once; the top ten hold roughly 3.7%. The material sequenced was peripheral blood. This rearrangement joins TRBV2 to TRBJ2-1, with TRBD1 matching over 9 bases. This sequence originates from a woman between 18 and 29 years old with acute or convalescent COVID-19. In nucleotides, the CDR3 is TGTGCCAGCACTCCGGACAGGGGTATCCACAATGAGCAGTTCTTC. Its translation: CASTPDRGIHNEQFF.